This TCR beta chain was retrieved from a study of blood T cell repertoires in COVID-19. The wider study: There were acute and convalescent COVID-19 samples, and they came from the United States, Italy and Spain.

Original handling: Scientists estimated how many nucleated cells there were by amplifying reference gene primers. Some clones are missing from TCRdb's copy, which holds only in-frame ones; the method was immunoSEQ multiplex PCR. V, J and clone size are those of that table, while D and trimming were read from the DNA. The sample has about 440,000 clones; around 90% are singletons. The CDR3 has 16 residues. Germline CDR1 is LNHDA and CDR2 is SQIVND (reference sequence). V gave up 3 bases and J gave up 2 bases, with 17 bases separating them. The chain carries TRBV19 and TRBJ2-7; maybe TRBD2 (7 bases). The sample consisted of PBMCs or T cells enriched from blood (not recorded which). The TCR comes from a young woman with acute COVID-19. The CDR3 coding sequence is TGTGCCAGTAGTATCATAGGGGGGGCGGACACCTACGAGCAGTACTTC. Translated: CASSIIGGADTYEQYF. The full variable domain, its missing parts supplied by reference TRBV19 and TRBJ2-7, is DGGITQSPKYLFRKEGQNVTLSCEQNLNHDAMYWYRQDPGQGLRLIYYSQIVNDFQKGDIAEGYSVSREKKESFPLTVTSAQKNPTAFYLCASSIIGGADTYEQYFGPGTRLTVT.